This section outlines one T cell receptor beta chain sequence together with its context. The specificity of this receptor is unknown. Base qualities are not at hand, and no much larger clone is one base apart. The study profiled bulk TCR beta-chain repertoires in matched peripheral blood, tumor and adjacent normal breast tissue taken from some 15 patients with early-stage breast cancer. Before surgery, whole blood (about 4.5-11 mL) was collected into EDTA tubes and processed within 2 hours. Peripheral blood mononuclear cells were isolated by Ficoll-Paque centrifugation in SepMate-50 tubes. PBMCs were cryopreserved in 90% FBS with around 10% DMSO in aliquots of roughly 1.9 to 4.5 million cells and stored in liquid nitrogen. The Qiagen AllPrep DNA/RNA Mini kit was used for genomic DNA extraction. The data were obtained in a study of early stage breast cancer tumors (dated by TCRdb to about 2017). Looking at the study overall: Of the approximately 15 invasive breast tumors, roughly 13 were found to be estrogen receptor-positive, progesterone receptor-positive and HER2-negative. Of the approximately twelve ER+/PR+/HER2- tumors, eight were classified as invasive ductal carcinomas and four as invasive lobular carcinomas. The average read coverage per sample was approximately 9.8-fold. A total of 2,651,842 templates, representing almost 1,100,000 unique clonotypes, were detected across all samples. General conclusions and limits of the study: Enriched TCRB sequences shared across patients were found to be mostly commonly generated sequences that were unlikely to play an important role in the tumor microenvironment. Repertoires from blood resembled normal breast more closely than tumor, and using blood as a reference for each tissue separated tumor from normal in about 85% of the 16 patients. Chain pairing and functional markers such as CD4, CD8 and FOXP3 were missed by bulk genomic DNA sequencing of unsorted cells. About 2.7-fold higher T cell density and higher clonality were observed in tumors than in adjacent normal breast tissue. Because the cohort was small, a breakdown by tumor subtype could not be done.

The germline V gene gives CDR1 as SGHTS and CDR2 as YDEGEE. There are 16 amino acids in the CDR3, from cysteine to phenylalanine inclusive. Of all the DNA, just the CDR3 is kept, 48 bases in frame from base 1. The junction shows trimming of 0 bases on V and 7 bases on J, plus 16 bases between the germline ends. Two independent genomic DNA replicates were amplified for each sample, with 0.5 ug used for blood and around 1.5 ug for tumor or normal breast. TCRB sequencing of genomic DNA was carried out with the ImmunoSeq Intro kit according to the manufacturer's instructions. Multiplex PCR was run for approximately 29 cycles using proprietary primers and spike-in control sequences for absolute quantification. Single-end 150-bp reads were used to sequence an 87-bp fragment spanning the CDR3 and the flanking V and J genes. Each lane of an Illumina MiSeq using version 3.0 chemistry carried seven multiplexed samples, with two replicates per sample. The study's processing was this. Raw data were processed with the vendor's proprietary pipeline, and both replicates were merged into a single result per sample. Clonotypes were defined as productive rearrangements sharing the V-gene family, CDR3 amino acid sequence and J-gene segment. Clonality was computed as 1 minus the normalized Shannon entropy (Pielou evenness) of TCRB abundances. To estimate T cell density, the total number of templates was divided by the input cell count, which was inferred from how much DNA went in. Recon was used with default parameters to estimate total repertoire diversity and clonality. A clonotype was considered tumor-enriched if its abundance in tumor exceeded 0.1% and was at least 32-fold higher than its abundance in normal breast. As stored in TCRdb, this immuneACCESS dataset retains in-frame rearrangements with V and J assigned. A fraction of the clones does not appear; measured against another copy, unresolved V genes explain less than half of the discrepancy, and the remainder lacks a known reason. D and trimming come from the DNA, and the V and J calls and clone size come from that table. In all, the sample holds over 40,000 clones, and around 80% of those were seen once. 3% to 4% of the sample is in the top ten clones.

This TCR was recovered from a middle-aged person with breast cancer. Recombination connected TRBV5-8 to TRBJ1-4, with no reliable assignment of the D segment. The specimen was blood. For the CDR3, the sequence is CASSLEFAHSGEKLFF. The sequenced DNA: TGTGCCAGCAGCTTGGAATTCGCGCACAGCGGTGAAAAACTGTTTTTT.